The 13 T cell receptor beta chains below all came from one sample that was sequenced in a study of blood T cell repertoires in COVID-19. Sequenced by immunoSEQ multiplex PCR; TCRdb stores in-frame clones only, minus some. The sample includes under 250,000 clones, 84% seen only once; the top ten take roughly 4%. Material for sequencing was peripheral blood. The receptors shown here come from a man aged 45-65 years with acute or convalescent COVID-19.

The chain combines TRBV2 with TRBJ1-5; D is undetermined. V was pared by 3 bases and J by 5 bases, with 11 bases between. The CDR3 consists of 14 residues. Germline CDR1 and CDR2: SNHLY and FYNNEI. The CDR3 nucleotides are TGTGCCAGCAGTGAGTCAGGCCCAGATCAGCCCCAGCATTTT. Encoded protein: CASSESGPDQPQHF. The full variable domain, rest sourced from reference TRBV2 and TRBJ1-5, is EPEVTQTPSHQVTQMGQEVILRCVPISNHLYFYWYRQILGQKVEFLVSFYNNEISEKSEIFDDQFSVERPDGSNFTLKIRSTKLEDSAMYFCASSESGPDQPQHFGDGTRLSIL.

This clone has just one count. J is TRBJ1-1 and V is TRBV19; a possible D gene is TRBD1 (6 bases). Germline values: CDR1 LNHDA, CDR2 SQIVND (reference sequence). CDR3 length: 13 amino acids. V shed 6 bases and J shed 0 bases, with 8 bases lying between them. The DNA of the CDR3 is TGTGCCAGTAGCCAGGGGATGAACACTGAAGCTTTCTTT. It is translated as CASSQGMNTEAFF.

The rearrangement joins TRBV28 to TRBJ2-2; TRBD1 is a possible D gene (6 bases). Germline CDR1 MDHEN, CDR2 SYDVKM. V was shortened by 5 bases and J by 8 bases, with 9 bases between the two germline ends. CDR3 size: 12 residues. The CDR3 loop reads CASSPRGGELFF. The CDR3 DNA follows: TGTGCCAGCAGTCCCAGGGGAGGGGAGCTGTTTTTT.

This clone has only one observation. The J gene is TRBJ1-4, the V gene TRBV5-8; D might be TRBD1 (5 bases). V lost 3 bases to trimming and J lost 4 bases, with 10 bases between them. The CDR3 totals 14 residues. The germline V gene encodes CDR1 SGHTS and CDR2 YDEGEE. In nucleotides, the CDR3 is TGTGCCAGCAGCTCTCGACAGTATAATGAAAAACTGTTTTTT. Encoded protein: CASSSRQYNEKLFF.

The chain is built from TRBV12-5 and TRBJ2-1, with 13 bases that match TRBD2. The CDR3 is 16 amino acids. Germline lookup yields CDR1 LGHNT and CDR2 FRNRAP. The V and J ends lost 2 bases and 6 bases, in that order; junction bases with no gene match: 4. The CDR3 is CASGLPGLAGANEQFF. In DNA, the CDR3 is TGTGCTAGTGGTTTGCCCGGACTAGCGGGAGCCAATGAGCAGTTCTTC.

The V call is TRBV7-3, the J call TRBJ2-2; 12 bases map to TRBD2. V lost 5 bases to trimming and J lost 8 bases; unmatched junction nucleotides: 9. Germline assignment: CDR1 SGHTA and CDR2 FQGTGA. The CDR3 is made up of 16 amino acids. The CDR3 DNA sequence: TGTGCCAGCAGCCTAGCGGGAGGGCCGATAACTGGGGAGCTGTTTTTT. This codes for CASSLAGGPITGELFF. Using reference TRBV7-3 and TRBJ2-2 for the parts outside the CDR3, the full variable domain is GAGVSQTPSNKVTEKGKYVELRCDPISGHTALYWYRQSLGQGPEFLIYFQGTGAADDSGLPNDRFFAVRPEGSVSTLKIQRTERGDSAVYLCASSLAGGPITGELFFGEGSRLTVL.

The chain carries TRBV30 and TRBJ1-1; D ambiguous. The CDR3 loop spans 15 amino acids. V was clipped by 3 bases and J by 6 bases, with 20 bases between them. The germline gives CDR1 GTSNPN, CDR2 SVGIG (reference sequence). The DNA of the CDR3 is TGTGCCTGGAGACGAATTGCACCGGAGAGCGCTGAAGCTTTCTTT. Encoded protein: CAWRRIAPESAEAFF.

The J gene is TRBJ1-5, the V gene TRBV19, with D possibly matching TRBD1 (5 bases). V lost 5 bases and J lost 1, with 12 bases in between. In germline, CDR1 is LNHDA, CDR2 SQIVND (reference sequence). The CDR3 spans 15 residues. CDR3 region: CASSSIDSSNQPQHF. CDR3 nucleotides: TGTGCCAGTAGTTCCATCGACAGCAGCAATCAGCCCCAGCATTTT.

The chain uses TRBV28 and TRBJ2-3, with a tentative D call TRBD2 (6 bases). Germline loops: CDR1 MDHEN, CDR2 SYDVKM. The CDR3 is 15 residues long. V lost 0 bases, J lost 1 base, and 8 bases lay in between. In DNA, the CDR3 is TGTGCCAGCAGTTTATGGCGGGACCGCACAGATACGCAGTATTTT. Translating gives CASSLWRDRTDTQYF.

The sample holds a few counts of this clone. The rearrangement uses TRBV7-8 and TRBJ2-7; 14 bases are shared with TRBD2. V was clipped by 4 bases and J by 0 bases; unmatched bases: 5. This CDR3 has 17 residues. Germline values: CDR1 SGHVS, CDR2 FQNEAQ. CDR3 DNA sequence: TGTGCCAGCAGCTGGGGACTAGCGGGGGAAAGCTCCTACGAGCAGTACTTC. Protein: CASSWGLAGESSYEQYF.

The chain uses TRBV11-1 and TRBJ1-1; TRBD1 is a possible D gene (6 bases). V lost 5 bases to trimming and J lost 2 bases, with 12 bases between them. This CDR3 has 14 amino acids. Per germline, CDR1 SGHAT and CDR2 FQDESV (reference sequence). The CDR3 reads CASSRRGHNTEAFF. In DNA form, the CDR3 reads TGTGCCAGCAGCCGCAGGGGACACAACACTGAAGCTTTCTTT. The variable domain in full, completed from reference TRBV11-1 and TRBJ1-1, reads EAEVAQSPRYKITEKSQAVAFWCDPISGHATLYWYRQILGQGPELLVQFQDESVVDDSQLPKDRFSAERLKGVDSTLKIQPAELGDSAMYLCASSRRGHNTEAFFGQGTRLTVV.

This rearrangement joins TRBV24-1 to TRBJ2-4; 9 positions match TRBD1. Trimming at V came to 4 bases and at J to 4 bases, leaving 4 bases not matched to a gene. Germline-derived CDR1 and CDR2 are KGHDR and SFDVKD. This CDR3 comprises 15 residues. CDR3 nucleotides: TGTGCCACCAGTGAGCGCGGACAGGGGAAAAACATTCAGTACTTC. This gives the protein CATSERGQGKNIQYF.

The gene calls are TRBV30 and TRBJ2-7; 10 nucleotides agree with TRBD2. Trimming at V came to 3 bases and at J to 7 bases, leaving 9 bases not matched to a gene. CDR3 length: 14 residues. Germline CDR1 is GTSNPN and CDR2 is SVGIG (reference sequence). CDR3 DNA: TGTGCCTGGAGCCTAAGCGGGAGGGCGGGAGAGCAGTACTTC. Encoded protein: CAWSLSGRAGEQYF.